This TCR beta chain was identified during a study of shared clonotypes between healthy human individuals. Study background: Donors had three CD4 naive, three CD4 memory, two CD8 naive and one CD8 memory plate apiece.

Libraries were prepared by immunoSEQ multiplex PCR; TCRdb keeps only in-frame clonotypes and omits some of them. The sample shows hundreds of thousands of clones, approximately 96% of them seen only once. Selected positively for CCR7 and CD45RO-negative, naive CD8 cells excluded terminally differentiated effector memory CD45RA+ cells. CDR1 and CDR2 (germline): SEHNR, FQNEAQ (reference sequence). This CDR3 has 14 residues. With V trimmed by 4 bases and J by 1 base, 3 bases remained unmatched. Material for sequencing was naive CD8+ T cells sorted from blood. This chain links TRBV7-9 with TRBJ2-7; 8 bases are shared with TRBD1. The receptor was derived from a young woman in good health. This CDR3 reads CASSSRQGSYEQYF. CDR3 in DNA: TGTGCCAGCAGCTCGAGACAGGGGTCCTACGAGCAGTACTTC.